This paragraph covers one T cell receptor beta chain sequence. The antigen remains unidentified. This sample is drawn from a study of T cells expressing NK-cell markers. General study findings and limits: Dominant NKG2C+ clonotypes were found to form about 1.0-7.0% of CD8+ T cells in six donors. For four donors, these clonotypes were likewise the leading ones in the CD3+CD56-NKG2C+ fraction.

TCRdb reprocessed the 5' RACE reads, keeping one entry per CDR3 protein, no DNA. The repertoire table contains 500,000 to 700,000 distinct CDR3 sequences. The material sequenced was blood T cells: a sorted CD56 or NKG2C T cell subset, CD4+ or CD8+ T cells, or bulk PBMC T cells (not recorded which). The sequence was obtained from a man aged 18 to 30 in good health.

This chain's CDR3 is CASSQDFPWRSTYEQYF. This chain uses TRBV3-1 with TRBJ2-7; the TRBD2 assignment by TCRdb is unverifiable without DNA. CDR1 is LGHDT and CDR2 is YNNKEL in the germline V gene (reference sequence). The CDR3 loop spans 17 amino acids.